This entry is about one T cell receptor (beta chain). The CDR3 extends over 14 amino acids. V was clipped by 1 base and J by 9 bases, with 12 bases between them. The germline CDR1 and CDR2 sequences are MGHRA and YSYEKL. The data derive from a study of control samples from healthy donors and cancer patients. Only in-frame clones appear in the TCRdb table, and some are missing; sequencing was by immunoSEQ multiplex PCR. The sample carries over 150,000 clones, roughly 94% recorded once. The chain links TRBV4-1 to TRBJ1-4, with no clear D. Sequenced: PBMCs. This clonotype was obtained from a man between 60 and 75 years old with colorectal cancer. The CDR3 here is CASSQVGLQKKLFF. The CDR3 DNA sequence: TGCGCCAGCAGCCAAGTGGGCCTCCAAAAAAAACTGTTTTTT.